This TCR beta chain was obtained from a study of blood T cell repertoires in COVID-19. Study at large: T cells, B-cell-depleted T cells, or PBMCs provided the cDNA or gDNA that served as material.

TCRdb's copy holds only in-frame clones and misses some; the assay was immunoSEQ multiplex PCR. This repertoire shows some 100,000 clones, roughly 92% found once; its top ten account for 0.97%. This clone was seen only once. V gave up 4 bases and J gave up 1 base, with 4 bases separating them. This CDR3 contains 12 residues. Germline V gene lookup returns CDR1 LGHDT and CDR2 YNNKEL (reference sequence). This chain links TRBV3-1 (or the pseudogene TRBV3-2) with TRBJ1-1; no clear D. The receptor was derived from a man between 60 and 75 years old with acute or convalescent COVID-19. The sequencing input was peripheral blood. CDR3 coding DNA: TGTGCCAGCAGCCTCCAGAACACTGAAGCTTTCTTT. This codes for CASSLQNTEAFF.